This T cell receptor (beta chain) was found in a study of molecular identifiers for immune sequencing clone quantification. Study information: Split five ways in replicates, RNA from roughly 20,000 or 100,000 naive CD8 cells had four portions sequenced.

This clonotype was seen more than once but under ten times. The germline V gene encodes CDR1 LNHDA and CDR2 SQIVND (reference sequence). J lost 1 base, V lost 11 bases, and 2 bases had no gene match. The CDR3 contains 13 residues. Each library that profiled naive CD8 cells came from roughly 18,000 to 920,000 sorted cells with 10%, 30% or 50% RNA. A CD8+CD4-CCR7+CD45RA+ gate was used to sort naive CD8 T cells. Both previously described methods and listed TCR primers were employed to make bulk TCR libraries. TCRdb processed the PCR reads anew with MiXCR; each CDR3 protein has one entry. The table lists fewer than 350,000 distinct CDR3 sequences, about a quarter of them singletons.

The TCR originated in a human donor in good health. Some libraries in this study had Jurkat cell RNA spiked in. This chain uses TRBV19 with TRBJ2-2; 9 nucleotides align to TRBD1. The sample taken for sequencing was naive CD8+ T cells from blood, with Jurkat cell RNA spiked in. Subset described: FACS-sorted CD8+CD4-CCR7+CD45RA+ naive T cells. The CDR3 here is CAGGQGNTGELFF. In DNA form, the CDR3 reads TGTGCCGGGGGACAGGGGAACACCGGGGAGCTGTTTTTT.